This T cell receptor (beta chain) is drawn from a study of cytomegalovirus exposure and HLA in healthy donors. Whole-study results and caveats: Many donors shared some public TCRs, even though most TCR sequences were rare.

This clone was counted only a few times. Its antigen is unknown. PCR involved 60 Vbeta and 13 Jbeta primers. Assay: immunoSEQ multiplex PCR; the TCRdb copy retains only in-frame clones and omits some. Of more than 85,000 clones in the sample, roughly 10% were seen once. Material: PBMCs. The sequence came from a man aged 45-65 years in good health and CMV-seropositive.

The CDR3 loop is CASSLERARSPLHF. CDR3 DNA: TGTGCCAGCAGCTTGGAAAGAGCACGGTCACCCCTCCACTTT. The J gene is TRBJ1-6, the V gene TRBV5-8; D is ambiguous. This CDR3 region has 14 residues. Looked up from germline, CDR1 is SGHTS and CDR2 is YDEGEE. V was cut by 0 bases and J by 10 bases, with 11 bases left in between.